This T cell receptor (beta chain) derives from a study of molecular identifiers for immune sequencing clone quantification. Based on a CD8+CD4-CCR7+CD45RA+ profile, naive CD8 T cells were sorted. Library preparation followed earlier protocols using designated TCR primers. Via MiXCR, TCRdb re-called the PCR reads, giving one row per CDR3 protein. Of about 640,000 distinct CDR3 sequences in the sample, just under 20% are singletons; the top ten hold roughly 0.9%. Germline CDR1 is MNHEY and CDR2 is SMNVEV (reference sequence). CDR3 size: 13 residues. V dropped 5 bases and J dropped 4 bases, with 12 bases sitting between them.

V gene TRBV27 combines with J gene TRBJ2-7; D perhaps matches TRBD1 (5 bases). The sample consisted of naive CD8+ T cells from blood, with Jurkat cell RNA spiked in. Subset denoted: FACS-sorted CD8+CD4-CCR7+CD45RA+ naive T cells. The receptor was derived from a human donor in good health. Some libraries in this study had Jurkat cell RNA spiked in. CDR3 region: CASSPWGSYEQYF. For the CDR3, the DNA is TGTGCCAGCAGTCCCTGGGGCTCATACGAGCAGTACTTC.